This TCR beta chain appears in the sequencing data of a study of technical replicates of blood from a few donors. Using immunoSEQ multiplex PCR, the repertoire was profiled, and TCRdb retains in-frame clones only, with some absent. Among 55,000 to 75,000 clones listed, roughly 92% were seen once. V lost 4 bases, J lost 1 base, and 13 bases lay in between. The CDR3 covers 16 residues. Germline CDR1 is LGHNA and CDR2 is YNFKEQ. The rearrangement links TRBV4-2 to TRBJ2-2; D may be TRBD1 (5 bases). The specimen sequenced was PBMCs. This clonotype originated in a human donor in good health. Some clones in this sample may be carry-over from other donors' samples. CDR3 region: CASSRGTQLNTGELFF. In nucleotides, the CDR3 is TGTGCCAGCAGCCGGGGCACACAGTTGAACACCGGGGAGCTGTTTTTT.